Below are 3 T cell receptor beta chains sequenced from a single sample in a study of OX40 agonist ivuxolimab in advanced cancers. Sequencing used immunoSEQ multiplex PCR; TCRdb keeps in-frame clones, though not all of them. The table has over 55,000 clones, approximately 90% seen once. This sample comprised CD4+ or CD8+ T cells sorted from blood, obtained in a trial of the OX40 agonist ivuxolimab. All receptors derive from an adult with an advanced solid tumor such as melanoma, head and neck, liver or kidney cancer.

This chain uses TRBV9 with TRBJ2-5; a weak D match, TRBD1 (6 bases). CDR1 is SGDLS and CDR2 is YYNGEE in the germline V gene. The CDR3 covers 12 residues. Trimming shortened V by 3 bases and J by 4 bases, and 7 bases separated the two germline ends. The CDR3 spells CASSGGGETQYF. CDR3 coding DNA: TGTGCCAGCAGCGGAGGGGGAGAGACCCAGTACTTC.

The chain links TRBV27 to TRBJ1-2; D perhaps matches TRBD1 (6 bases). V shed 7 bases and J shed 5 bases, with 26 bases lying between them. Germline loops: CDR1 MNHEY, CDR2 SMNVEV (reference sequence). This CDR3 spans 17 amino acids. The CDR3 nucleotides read TGTGCCAGCAACCCTTCGACGACAGGAGGGGGATTATATGGCTACACCTTC. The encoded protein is CASNPSTTGGGLYGYTF.

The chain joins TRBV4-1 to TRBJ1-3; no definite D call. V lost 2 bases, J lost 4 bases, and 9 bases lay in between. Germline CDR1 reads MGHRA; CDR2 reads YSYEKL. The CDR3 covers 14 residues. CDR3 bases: TGCGCCAGCAGCCAACAGACGAAGGGAAACACCATATATTTT. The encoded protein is CASSQQTKGNTIYF.